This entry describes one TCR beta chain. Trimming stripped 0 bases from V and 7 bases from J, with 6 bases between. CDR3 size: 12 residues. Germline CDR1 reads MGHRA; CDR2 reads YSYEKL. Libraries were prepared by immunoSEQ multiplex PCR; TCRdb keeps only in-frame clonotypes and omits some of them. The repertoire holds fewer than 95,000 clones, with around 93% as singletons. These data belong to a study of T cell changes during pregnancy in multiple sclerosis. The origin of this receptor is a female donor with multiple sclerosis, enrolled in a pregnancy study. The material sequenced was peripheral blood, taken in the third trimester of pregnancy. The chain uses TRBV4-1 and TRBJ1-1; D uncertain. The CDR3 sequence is CASSQDFSEAFF. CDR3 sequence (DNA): TGCGCCAGCAGCCAAGATTTTAGTGAAGCTTTCTTT.